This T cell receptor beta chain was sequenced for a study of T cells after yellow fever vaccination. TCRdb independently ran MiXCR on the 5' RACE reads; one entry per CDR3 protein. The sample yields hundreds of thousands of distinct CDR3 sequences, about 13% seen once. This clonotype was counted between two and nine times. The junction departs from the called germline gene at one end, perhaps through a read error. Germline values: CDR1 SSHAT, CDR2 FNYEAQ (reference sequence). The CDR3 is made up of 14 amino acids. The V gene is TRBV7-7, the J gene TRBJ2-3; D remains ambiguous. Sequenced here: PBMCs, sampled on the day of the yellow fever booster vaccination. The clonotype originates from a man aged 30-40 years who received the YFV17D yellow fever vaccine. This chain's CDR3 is CASSLEEWADTQYF. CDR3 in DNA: TGTGCTAGCAGCTTAGAGGAGTGGGCAGATACGCAGTATTTT.